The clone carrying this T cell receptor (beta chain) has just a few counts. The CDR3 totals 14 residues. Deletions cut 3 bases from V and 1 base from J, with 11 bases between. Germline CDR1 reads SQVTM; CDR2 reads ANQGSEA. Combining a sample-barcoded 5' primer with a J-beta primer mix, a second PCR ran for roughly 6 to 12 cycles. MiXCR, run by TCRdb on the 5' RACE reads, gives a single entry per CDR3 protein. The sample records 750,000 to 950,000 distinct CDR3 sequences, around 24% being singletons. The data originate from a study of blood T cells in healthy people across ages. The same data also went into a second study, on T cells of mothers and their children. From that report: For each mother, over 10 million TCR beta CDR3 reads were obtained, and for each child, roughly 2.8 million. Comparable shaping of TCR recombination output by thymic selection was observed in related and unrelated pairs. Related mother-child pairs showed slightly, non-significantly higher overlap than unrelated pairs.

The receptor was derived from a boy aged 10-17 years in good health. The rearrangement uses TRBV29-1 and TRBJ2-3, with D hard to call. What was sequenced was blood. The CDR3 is CSVEASVGTDTQYF. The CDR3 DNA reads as TGCAGCGTTGAGGCTAGTGTAGGCACAGATACGCAGTATTTT.